Below, 10 T cell receptor beta chains from the same sample are listed, as sequenced in a study of T cell responses to AZD1222 COVID-19 vaccine. This table comes from immunoSEQ multiplex PCR, and its TCRdb copy is limited to in-frame clones, with some not included. This table holds over 80,000 clones, about 89% found once. Material: peripheral blood, obtained 28 days after the second AZD1222 dose. These receptors all come from an adult who received the AZD1222 COVID-19 vaccine.

The chain couples TRBV7-8 to TRBJ2-3; 9 positions agree with TRBD2. After removal of 1 base from V and 6 bases from J, the junction contained 2 bases not matched to a gene. Looked up from germline, CDR1 is SGHVS and CDR2 is FQNEAQ. The CDR3 consists of 14 residues. CDR3 in amino acids: CASSLVAGGDTQYF. The CDR3 DNA follows: TGTGCCAGCAGCTTAGTGGCGGGAGGGGATACGCAGTATTTT.

This sequence joins TRBV6-2 or TRBV6-3 and TRBJ2-5; possible D gene TRBD2, 5 bases. Germline V gives CDR1 MNHEY, CDR2 SVGEGT. V was cut by 3 bases and J by 5 bases, with 13 bases left in between. The CDR3 runs to 14 residues. The CDR3 loop reads CASSYTSSLETQYF. For the CDR3, the DNA is TGTGCCAGCAGTTATACTAGTTCCTTGGAGACCCAGTACTTC.

The chain carries TRBV30 and TRBJ2-7, with 9 bases identical to TRBD1. The V gene end was trimmed by 3 bases and the J gene end by 1 base; junction bases not matched to a gene: 7. Germline V gene data show CDR1 as GTSNPN and CDR2 as SVGIG (reference sequence). The CDR3 spans 15 residues. This chain's CDR3 is CAWSVGQGPSYEQYF. The CDR3, as DNA: TGTGCCTGGAGCGTGGGACAGGGCCCATCCTACGAGCAGTACTTC.

Here the CDR3 reads CASSQDLRGYTF. CDR3 DNA sequence: TGTGCCAGCAGCCAAGATTTACGGGGCTACACCTTC. The rearrangement links TRBV3-1 (or the pseudogene TRBV3-2) to TRBJ1-2; D unresolved. CDR1 is LGHDT, CDR2 YNNKEL, per germline (reference sequence). Trimming pared 0 bases from V and 8 bases from J, leaving 7 bases between. This CDR3 has 12 residues.

The chain is built from TRBV5-1 and TRBJ1-1; 8 bases align to TRBD1. Trimming cost V 4 bases and J 11 bases; bases outside gene matches: 10. Germline CDR1 SGHRS, CDR2 YFSETQ. CDR3 length: 13 amino acids. CDR3 nucleotide sequence: TGCGCCAGCAGCCTGGGGACAGGCCAAGCGGCTTTCTTT. Translation: CASSLGTGQAAFF.

The chain couples TRBV7-2 to TRBJ1-1; D perhaps matches TRBD1 (5 bases). Trimming left V 5 bases short and J 1 base short, with 8 bases between. This CDR3 contains 13 residues. In germline, CDR1 is SGHTA, CDR2 FQGNSA. Here the CDR3 reads CASSADRNTEAFF. The CDR3 DNA reads TGTGCCAGCAGCGCCGACAGGAACACTGAAGCTTTCTTT.

V is TRBV27 and J is TRBJ2-1; TRBD2 agrees at 10 bases. The CDR3 loop spans 19 amino acids. The junction had 17 bases not matched to a gene; V was cut back by 5 bases and J by 4 bases. Germline loops: CDR1 MNHEY, CDR2 SMNVEV (reference sequence). This chain's CDR3 is CASSIGGLADYFNYNEQFF. CDR3 nucleotides: TGTGCCAGCAGTATCGGCGGACTAGCGGACTACTTTAATTACAATGAGCAGTTCTTC.

CDR3 in amino acids: CASSLWGEGSYNEQFF. Here the CDR3 DNA reads TGTGCCAGCAGCTTATGGGGGGAGGGCTCCTACAATGAGCAGTTCTTC. The chain is built from TRBV11-2 and TRBJ2-1, with 7 bases lining up with TRBD2. This CDR3 is 16 amino acids long. The germline V gene has CDR1 SGHAT and CDR2 FQNNGV. Losses at the gene ends were 2 bases for V and 0 bases for J; bases not matched to a gene: 4.

The V call is TRBV6-5, the J call TRBJ1-5; no reliable D call. V lost 6 bases and J 0 bases, leaving 6 bases between the germline ends. This CDR3 spans 13 amino acids. CDR1 and CDR2 (germline): MNHEY, SVGAGI. The DNA for the CDR3 is TGTGCCAGCAGGGGGTATAGCAATCAGCCCCAGCATTTT. The encoded protein is CASRGYSNQPQHF.

The V and J genes are TRBV5-4 and TRBJ1-2; D is unclear. With 3 bases removed from V and 3 bases from J, the gap between germline ends came to 12 bases. The CDR3 is 14 amino acids. Germline CDR1 is SGHNT and CDR2 is YYREEE (reference sequence). The CDR3 loop is CASSSTGKDYGYTF. The DNA for the CDR3 is TGTGCCAGCAGCTCCACCGGGAAAGACTATGGCTACACCTTC.